This TCR beta chain was found in a study of cytomegalovirus exposure and HLA in healthy donors. This clone was detected only once. The PCR was carried out with 60 Vbeta primers and 13 Jbeta primers. The protocol was immunoSEQ multiplex PCR, while the TCRdb copy is restricted to in-frame clones and leaves out a portion. Of fewer than 45,000 clones listed, over 90% were seen once; the top ten hold 2% to 3%. CDR1 SNHLY and CDR2 FYNNEI come from the germline V gene. The CDR3 length is 15 residues. Trimming took 11 bases from V and 0 from J, leaving 14 bases between them. Sequencing was done on a sample of PBMCs. This clonotype was sampled from a woman aged 18-29 years in good health and CMV-seronegative. The gene calls are TRBV2 and TRBJ2-6, with D perhaps TRBD1 (6 bases). CDR3 DNA: TGTGCCGGGGACCAGGGGCTCTCTGGGGCCAACGTCCTGACTTTC. It translates to CAGDQGLSGANVLTF.